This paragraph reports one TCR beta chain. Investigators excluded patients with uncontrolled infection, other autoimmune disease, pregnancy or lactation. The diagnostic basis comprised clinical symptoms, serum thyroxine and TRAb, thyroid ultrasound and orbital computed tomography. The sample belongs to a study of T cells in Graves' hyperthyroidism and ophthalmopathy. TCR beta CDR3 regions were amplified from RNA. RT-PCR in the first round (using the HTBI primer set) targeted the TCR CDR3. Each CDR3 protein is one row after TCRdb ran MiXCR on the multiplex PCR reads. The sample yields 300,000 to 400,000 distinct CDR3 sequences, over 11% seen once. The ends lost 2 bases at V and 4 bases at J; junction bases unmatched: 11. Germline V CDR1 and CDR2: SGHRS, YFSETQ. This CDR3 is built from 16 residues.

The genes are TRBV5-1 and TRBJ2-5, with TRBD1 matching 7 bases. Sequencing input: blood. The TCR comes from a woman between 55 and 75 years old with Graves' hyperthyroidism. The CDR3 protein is CASSLPPQGFRETQYF. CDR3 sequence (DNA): TGCGCCAGCAGCTTACCCCCACAGGGGTTCAGAGAGACCCAGTACTTC.